This TCR beta chain emerged from a study of T cell responses to AZD1222 COVID-19 vaccine (dated by TCRdb to the early 2020s). About the investigation overall: AZD1222 recipients given second doses at about 4 weeks or at about 12 weeks were pooled, since spike-specific TCR depth and breadth were not found to differ between the two schedules. Enrollment into the trials was organized by age into subgroups of 18-55, 56-69 and 70-plus years, and those subgroups contained approximately 150, 30 and 60 TCR-sequenced participants, respectively. A total of 233 trial participants underwent TCR sequencing, of whom approximately 200 had received two doses of AZD1222 and roughly 26 had received two doses of the MenACWY control vaccine.

Notes on this clone: Its antigen is still unknown. The sample holds no much larger clone one base away, and base qualities are not on file.

Beyond this particular receptor, the publication reports: Most participants were white British and females outnumbered males, and the authors suggested that clonal diversity may have been underestimated. A significant rise in spike-specific TCR breadth and depth was observed after two AZD1222 doses relative to day 0 and relative to MenACWY recipients. The whole spike protein was spanned by vaccine-associated CD4 TCRs, and dominant responses were seen in regions 160-218 and 743-854. Only 5 to 7 AZD1222 recipients were SARS-CoV-2 seropositive at baseline, limiting conclusions about previously exposed vaccinees. Because no day 14 peak-response samples were available, the repertoires could be characterized only after the peak T cell response. In the small 56-69-year group, the increase in depth fell short of significance, most likely because of low power. Epitopes outside the regions mutated in the B.1.351 and B.1.1.7 variants were reportedly recognized by nearly half of the unique spike-specific TCRs.

The CDR3 regions of human TCRbeta chains were subjected to immunosequencing. The authors' analysis ran thus. TCRs in the repertoires were matched against a reference library of SARS-CoV-2-specific TCRs that had been generated with the MIRA antigen-specificity platform. Breadth meant the fraction of unique TCRs that were SARS-CoV-2-associated, whereas depth meant the fraction of total T cells that were SARS-CoV-2-associated. Each spike-specific TCR was assigned to its reactive spike region and to a CD4 or CD8 class using the MIRA data. Log10-transformed breadth and depth values were compared by one-way ANOVA with Sidak's multiple comparisons tests. TCRdb obtained this table from immuneACCESS and retained in-frame rearrangements with V and J assigned. These tables miss some clones; where compared with another copy, unresolved V genes account for less than half of the shortfall, and the remainder is unexplained. From that table come the V and J calls and clone size; the DNA was used to work out D and trimming. This sample holds approximately 73,000 clones; roughly four fifths were observed only once. Together, the top ten hold about 3% of the sample.

Per the publication, the time point label means: baseline before first vaccination. Vaccinee samples were obtained from the UK trials COV001 and COV002, which included a single-blind randomized controlled phase 2/3 trial of AZD1222 (ChAdOx1 nCoV-19) in healthy adults. For TCRbeta chain sequencing, PBMC samples from trial participants were taken at day 0 and at day 28 after the second dose. The source material was peripheral blood, sampled on day 0 of AZD1222 vaccination. This TCR derives from an adult in good health.

In nucleotide form, the sequence is TGTGCCAGCAGTGACCCGGGACTAGCGATTGGATACGAGCAGTACTTC. Its protein is CASSDPGLAIGYEQYF. Recombination linked TRBV6-1 to TRBJ2-7; TRBD2 matches 10 bases in the middle. Based on the germline V gene, the CDR1 and CDR2 sequences are MNHNS and SASEGT. The germline V end is reduced by 3 bases and the J end by 4 bases; junction bases left unmatched: 9. The CDR3 sequence holds 16 residues, the cysteine and phenylalanine included. Only the CDR3 region is kept as DNA, spanning 48 bases read in frame from base 1.